The clone carrying this T cell receptor (beta chain) was detected many times. The antigen is undetermined. These data come from a study of early T cells in non-severe SARS-CoV-2 infection. Study-wide background: Unpaired chains resulted from sequencing bulk RNA of unsorted whole blood. Points from the study as a whole: Database matching using VDJdb favored anti-spike CD8 responses, with private and CD4 specificities left missing.

Using its own MiXCR run on the 5' RACE reads, TCRdb lists one record per CDR3 protein. The table lists approximately 50,000 distinct CDR3 sequences, about a tenth of them singletons. The clonotype comes from an adult who was a healthcare worker with PCR-confirmed SARS-CoV-2 infection or an uninfected control (not recorded which). Input material: whole blood.

The CDR3 loop reads CSVISGTTDEQFF. In DNA, the CDR3 is TGCAGCGTTATTTCGGGGACTACCGATGAGCAGTTCTTC. The V call is TRBV29-1, the J call TRBJ2-1, with 7 bases aligning to TRBD2. Trimming cost V 5 bases and J 8 bases; bases outside gene matches: 9. The CDR3 sequence is 13 residues long. Germline V gives CDR1 SQVTM, CDR2 ANQGSEA.